The rows below give T cell receptor beta chains drawn from one sample of a study of blood T cell repertoires in COVID-19. TCRdb keeps only in-frame clones here, not all; method: immunoSEQ multiplex PCR. This sample yields fewer than 250,000 clones, of which 84% are seen a single time; roughly 8% belongs to the top ten. The sequenced material came from peripheral blood. These receptor sequences come from a woman between 45 and 65 years old with active or convalescent COVID-19. Each CDR3 is given with its conserved first and last residue. Each record gives: clone size, J gene, D gene, V gene, CDR3 DNA, CDR3 protein. A D gene is named only where the DNA matches it firmly. Rows may omit the clone size; those that give it use once, few, many or a size class.

>few|TRBJ1-2|TRBD1|TRBV5-1
TGCGCCAGCAGTCAGGGGGCGAAAGCTAACTATGGCTACACCTTC
CASSQGAKANYGYTF
>few|TRBJ1-2|TRBD1|TRBV29-1
TGCAGCGTTGTGGGGACAGGGGGCTTCACTGATGGCTACACCTTC
CSVVGTGGFTDGYTF
>-|TRBJ1-1|TRBD1|TRBV4-2
TGTGCCAGCAGCCGTACAGGGGGGAACACTGAAGCTTTCTTT
CASSRTGGNTEAFF
>-|TRBJ2-7|-|TRBV28
TGTGCCAGCAGCCCCCCACAGTCAACCTACGAGCAGTACTTC
CASSPPQSTYEQYF
>once|TRBJ1-2|-|TRBV6-1
TGTGCCAGCAGTGAAGGGCAGGGAGGAAGTGGCTACACCTTC
CASSEGQGGSGYTF
>once|TRBJ2-1|-|TRBV5-1
TGCGCCAGCAGGGCCATCTCCTACAATGAGCAGTTCTTC
CASRAISYNEQFF
>-|TRBJ1-2|TRBD1|TRBV28
TGTGCCAGCAGTTCGCCGTCCGGACAGGGTCTGCGGGGCTACACCTTC
CASSSPSGQGLRGYTF
>few|TRBJ1-2|-|TRBV2
TGTGCCAGCACCGCAAGTGCACTGGGCTACACCTTC
CASTASALGYTF
>-|TRBJ1-2|TRBD1|TRBV24-1
TGTGCCACCAGTGACCGGGACAGCGAGAACTATGGCTACACCTTC
CATSDRDSENYGYTF
>-|TRBJ2-1|TRBD2|TRBV7-9
TGTGCCAGCAGCTTAGGCACGGCTAGCGGGGATTCCTACAATGAGCAGTTCTTC
CASSLGTASGDSYNEQFF
>-|TRBJ1-1|-|TRBV12-3/TRBV12-4
TGTGCCAGCAGTTTATCGGGGGAGGCTTTCTTT
CASSLSGEAFF
>-|TRBJ1-6|-|TRBV7-2
TGTGCCAGCAGCCGGCAGGTGGTAGTTAATTCACCCCTCCACTTT
CASSRQVVVNSPLHF
>-|TRBJ2-7|TRBD2|TRBV27
TGTGCCAGCAGTTTACTAGCGGGAATCAGGAACGAGCAGTACTTC
CASSLLAGIRNEQYF
>-|TRBJ2-1|-|TRBV2
TGTGCCAGCAGGGCCATGAACAATGAGCAGTTCTTC
CASRAMNNEQFF
>-|TRBJ1-2|-|TRBV12-5
-
CASGFFGQGGYTF
>-|TRBJ2-2|TRBD1|TRBV5-4
TGTGCCAGCAGCTTGGGGGGGGACAGGGGAAACCGGGAGCTGTTTTTT
CASSLGGDRGNRELFF
>-|TRBJ1-1|-|TRBV24-1
TGTGCCACCATGAACGGGGTCTCCACTGAAGCTTTCTTT
CATMNGVSTEAFF
>many|TRBJ2-1|-|TRBV2
TGTGCCAGCAGTGAATTCGGTGGGACAATCTGGTCTGAGGAGCAGTTCTTC
CASSEFGGTIWSEEQFF
>-|TRBJ2-3|TRBD2|TRBV11-2
TGTGCCAGCAGAACAGCGGGGGGGAAGAGCACAGATACGCAGTATTTT
CASRTAGGKSTDTQYF
>-|TRBJ2-3|-|TRBV19
TGTGCCAGTAGTATGATTCGGGGAAGTGGGGCAGATACGCAGTATTTT
CASSMIRGSGADTQYF
>once|TRBJ1-1|TRBD1|TRBV19
TGTGCCAGTAGTAGGTCCGGGACAGCGAACACTGAAGCTTTCTTT
CASSRSGTANTEAFF
>-|TRBJ1-2|-|TRBV28
TGTGCCAGCAGTATAGGGGGGGTCTCCGACTATGGCTACACCTTC
CASSIGGVSDYGYTF
>-|TRBJ1-2|TRBD1|TRBV6-5
TGTGCCAGCAGTTACCAGGGGACAGGGGGGGTCTATGGCTACACCTTC
CASSYQGTGGVYGYTF
>few|TRBJ1-2|TRBD1|TRBV28
TGTGCCAGCAGTTCCGAATCCAGGGGGCCCGCTTGGAGCTACACCTTC
CASSSESRGPAWSYTF
>-|TRBJ1-1|TRBD1|TRBV5-1
TGCGCCAGCAGCATAGGGACAGCGAACACTGAAGCTTTCTTT
CASSIGTANTEAFF
>few|TRBJ1-1|-|TRBV28
TGTGCCAGCAACCATCAGAGTGAGGCTGAAGCTTTCTTT
CASNHQSEAEAFF
>-|TRBJ2-7|TRBD2|TRBV5-6
TGTGCCAGCAGCTTGTTCGGGGGAGGGGCTAGATACGAGCAGTACTTC
CASSLFGGGARYEQYF
>-|TRBJ1-4|-|TRBV3-1/TRBV3-2
TGTGCCAGCAGCCAAGAGTACAGGGCGAATGAAAAACTGTTTTTT
CASSQEYRANEKLFF
>-|TRBJ1-1|TRBD1|TRBV29-1
TGCAGCGTTGAAGAAAGGACAGGGGGCACTGAAGCTTTCTTT
CSVEERTGGTEAFF
>-|TRBJ1-6|TRBD1|TRBV27
TGTGCCAGCAGGCCGGGACAGGCGCACTCACCCCTCCACTTT
CASRPGQAHSPLHF
>-|TRBJ2-1|-|TRBV7-9
TGTGCCAGCATCCCCCCAAGGAGGGAGGTTTACAATGAGCAGTTCTTC
CASIPPRREVYNEQFF
>-|TRBJ1-1|-|TRBV6-5
TGTGCCAGCAGTTACTCGAGCGTGGTTGAAGCTTTCTTT
CASSYSSVVEAFF
>-|TRBJ2-3|-|TRBV3-1/TRBV3-2
TGTGCCAGCAGCCAGGGGGCTCCGCAGTATTTT
CASSQGAPQYF
>-|TRBJ1-2|-|TRBV6-1
TGTGCCAGCAGTGAGACGCTACAGGGCTATGGCTACACCTTC
CASSETLQGYGYTF
>-|TRBJ2-5|TRBD1|TRBV24-1
TGTGCCATTCATAGGGGGGACAGGGGGGGCCCAGAGACCCAGTACTTC
CAIHRGDRGGPETQYF
>-|TRBJ1-2|-|TRBV28
TGTGCCAGCATTCAAATGGGCGGGCGGGGCTACACCTTC
CASIQMGGRGYTF
>-|TRBJ1-2|TRBD1|TRBV7-2
TGTGCCAGCAGCTTAAGACAGGGGAGTGGCTACACCTTC
CASSLRQGSGYTF
>-|TRBJ1-6|TRBD1|TRBV28
TGTGCCAGCAGTTTGAGGTGGGACAGGGAGGAATGGGCCTCACCCCTCCACTTT
CASSLRWDREEWASPLHF
>-|TRBJ1-5|-|TRBV28
TGTGCCAGCAGTGGGGCACAGGGAAGAGATAGTCAGCCCCAGCATTTT
CASSGAQGRDSQPQHF
>-|TRBJ2-1|TRBD2|TRBV5-1
TGCGCCAGCAGGGCGGGGGACTTCAATGAGCAGTTCTTC
CASRAGDFNEQFF
>-|TRBJ2-1|TRBD2|TRBV5-1
TGCGCCAGCAGCCCGACTAGCGGGAGTTCCCATGAGCAGTTCTTC
CASSPTSGSSHEQFF
>-|TRBJ2-1|TRBD2|TRBV14
TGTGCCAGCAGCCAGGGGACTAGCGGGAGGGCACGGAATGAGCAGTTCTTC
CASSQGTSGRARNEQFF
>few|TRBJ1-1|-|TRBV10-1
TGCGCCAGCAGTGAGACCAGGAGGGGTGAAGCTTTCTTT
CASSETRRGEAFF
>-|TRBJ2-2|TRBD1|TRBV5-1
TGCGCCAGCAGCTTAAGGGCAGGGGGCGACACCGGGGAGCTGTTTTTT
CASSLRAGGDTGELFF
>once|TRBJ1-5|-|TRBV2
TGTGCCAGCAGGACGGGGGGTTGGGCCATTAATCAGCCCCAGCATTTT
CASRTGGWAINQPQHF
>-|TRBJ1-4|TRBD1|TRBV4-1
TGCGCCAGCAGCCGCGGGACAGGACCAAATCCAAATGAAAAACTGTTTTTT
CASSRGTGPNPNEKLFF
>-|TRBJ2-1|-|TRBV6-5
TGTGCCAGCAGCAGCAGACTAGTAAGTGAGCAGTTCTTC
CASSSRLVSEQFF
>-|TRBJ1-3|-|TRBV5-4
TGTGCCAGCAGCTTGGGACAGTTCTCTGGAAACACCATATATTTT
CASSLGQFSGNTIYF
>-|TRBJ2-1|-|TRBV24-1
TGTGCCACCAGCGACGCGACAGTCATTGAGCAGTTCTTC
CATSDATVIEQFF
>-|TRBJ2-4|TRBD1|TRBV25-1
TGTGCCAGCAGTCACCGACAGGGGACGGGAGACATTCAGTACTTC
CASSHRQGTGDIQYF
>-|TRBJ2-1|TRBD1|TRBV24-1
TGTGCCACCAGTGAGTCGGGACAGGGCTACTACAATGAGCAGTTCTTC
CATSESGQGYYNEQFF